The present T cell receptor (beta chain) was sequenced within a study of cytomegalovirus exposure and HLA in healthy donors. PCR amplification relied on 60 Vbeta primers (plus 13 Jbeta primers). The method was immunoSEQ multiplex PCR; TCRdb's version includes in-frame clones alone and lacks a portion of them. This sample yields about 50,000 clones, of which 65% to 85% are seen a single time; around 1.6% belongs to the top ten. Trimming removed 6 bases from V and 0 bases from J, with 14 bases in between. This CDR3 region has 15 residues. Per germline, CDR1 MDHEN and CDR2 SYDVKM. This receptor was obtained from a man in his thirties or forties in good health and CMV-seronegative. V and J are TRBV28 and TRBJ1-1, with D unclear. The sequencing input was PBMCs. The CDR3 loop is CASSPEQYLNTEAFF. CDR3 sequence (DNA): TGTGCCAGCAGCCCCGAACAGTATTTGAACACTGAAGCTTTCTTT.